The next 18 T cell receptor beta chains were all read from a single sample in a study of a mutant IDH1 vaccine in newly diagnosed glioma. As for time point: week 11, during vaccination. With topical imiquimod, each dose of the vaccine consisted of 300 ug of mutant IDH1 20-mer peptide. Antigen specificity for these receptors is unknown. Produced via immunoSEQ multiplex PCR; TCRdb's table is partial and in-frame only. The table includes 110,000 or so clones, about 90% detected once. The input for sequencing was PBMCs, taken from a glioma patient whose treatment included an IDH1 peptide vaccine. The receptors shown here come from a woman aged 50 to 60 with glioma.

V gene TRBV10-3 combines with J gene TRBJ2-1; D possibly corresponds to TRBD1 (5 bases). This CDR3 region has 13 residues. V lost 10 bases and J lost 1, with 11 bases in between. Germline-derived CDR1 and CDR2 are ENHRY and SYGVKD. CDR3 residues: CASQGRSYNEQFF. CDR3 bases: TGTGCCAGCCAGGGCAGATCCTACAATGAGCAGTTCTTC.

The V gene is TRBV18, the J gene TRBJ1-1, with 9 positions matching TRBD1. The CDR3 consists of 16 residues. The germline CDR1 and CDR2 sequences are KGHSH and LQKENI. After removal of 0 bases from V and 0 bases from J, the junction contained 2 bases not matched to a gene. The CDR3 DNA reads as TGTGCCAGCTCACCACCTGGGACAGGGATGAACACTGAAGCTTTCTTT. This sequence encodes CASSPPGTGMNTEAFF.

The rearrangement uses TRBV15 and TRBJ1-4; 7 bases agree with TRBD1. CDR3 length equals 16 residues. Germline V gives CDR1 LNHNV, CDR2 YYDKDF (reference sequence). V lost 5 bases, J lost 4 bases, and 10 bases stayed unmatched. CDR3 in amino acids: CATSPTEGALNEKLFF. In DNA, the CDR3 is TGTGCCACCAGCCCCACAGAGGGGGCCCTTAATGAAAAACTGTTTTTT.

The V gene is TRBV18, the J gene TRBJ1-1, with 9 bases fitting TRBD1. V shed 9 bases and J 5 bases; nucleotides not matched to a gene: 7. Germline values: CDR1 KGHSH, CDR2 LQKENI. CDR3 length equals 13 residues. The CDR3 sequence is CASYNRGRTEAFF. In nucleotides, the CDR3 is TGTGCCAGTTATAACAGGGGGCGGACTGAAGCTTTCTTT.

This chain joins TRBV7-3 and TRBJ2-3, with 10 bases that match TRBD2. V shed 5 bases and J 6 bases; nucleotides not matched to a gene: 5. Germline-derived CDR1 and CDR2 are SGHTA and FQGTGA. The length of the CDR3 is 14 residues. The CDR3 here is CASSAMTSGDTQYF. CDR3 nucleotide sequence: TGTGCCAGCAGCGCCATGACTAGCGGGGATACGCAGTATTTT. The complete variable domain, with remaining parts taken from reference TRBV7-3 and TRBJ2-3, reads GAGVSQTPSNKVTEKGKYVELRCDPISGHTALYWYRQSLGQGPEFLIYFQGTGAADDSGLPNDRFFAVRPEGSVSTLKIQRTERGDSAVYLCASSAMTSGDTQYFGPGTRLTVL.

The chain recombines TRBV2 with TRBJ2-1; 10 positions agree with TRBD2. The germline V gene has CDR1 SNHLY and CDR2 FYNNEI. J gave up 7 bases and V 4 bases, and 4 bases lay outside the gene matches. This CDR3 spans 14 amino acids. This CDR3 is CASSGRTSGNEQFF. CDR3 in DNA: TGTGCCAGCAGTGGAAGGACTAGCGGTAATGAGCAGTTCTTC.

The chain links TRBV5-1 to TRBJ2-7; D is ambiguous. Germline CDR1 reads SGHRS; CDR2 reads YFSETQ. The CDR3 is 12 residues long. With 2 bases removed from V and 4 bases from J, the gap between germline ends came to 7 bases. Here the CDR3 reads CASSFYPYEQYF. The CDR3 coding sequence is TGCGCCAGCAGCTTCTACCCTTACGAGCAGTACTTC.

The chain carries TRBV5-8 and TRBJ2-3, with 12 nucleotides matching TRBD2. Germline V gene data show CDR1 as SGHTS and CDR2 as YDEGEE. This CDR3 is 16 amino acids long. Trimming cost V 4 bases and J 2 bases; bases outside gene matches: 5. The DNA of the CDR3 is TGTGCCAGCAGCCTCGGACTAGCGGGAAACACAGATACGCAGTATTTT. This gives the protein CASSLGLAGNTDTQYF.

The CDR3 DNA follows: TGTGCCAGCTCGAGTCCGGAACAGGGGATCTACGAGCAGTACTTC. Encoded protein: CASSSPEQGIYEQYF. This chain links TRBV18 with TRBJ2-7; 7 bases fit TRBD1. V dropped 6 bases and J dropped 3; count of bases not matched to a gene: 11. The CDR3 has 15 amino acids. Germline V gives CDR1 KGHSH, CDR2 LQKENI.

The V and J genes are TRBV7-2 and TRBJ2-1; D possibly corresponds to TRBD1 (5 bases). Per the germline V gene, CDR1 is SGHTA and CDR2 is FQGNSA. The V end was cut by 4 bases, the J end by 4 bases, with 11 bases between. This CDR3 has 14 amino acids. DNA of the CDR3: TGTGCCAGCAGCTACGCGACAGTTTACAATGAGCAGTTCTTC. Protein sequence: CASSYATVYNEQFF.

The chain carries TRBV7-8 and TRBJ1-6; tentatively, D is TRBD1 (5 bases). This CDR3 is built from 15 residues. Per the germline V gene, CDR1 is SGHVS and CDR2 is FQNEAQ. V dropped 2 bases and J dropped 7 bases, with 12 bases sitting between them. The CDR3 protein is CASSLRQGYNSPLHF. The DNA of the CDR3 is TGTGCCAGCAGCTTACGGCAGGGTTACAATTCACCCCTCCACTTT.

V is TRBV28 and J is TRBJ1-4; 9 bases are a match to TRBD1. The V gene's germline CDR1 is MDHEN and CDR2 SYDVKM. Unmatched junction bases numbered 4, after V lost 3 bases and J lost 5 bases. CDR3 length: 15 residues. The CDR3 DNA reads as TGTGCCAGCAGTTTGGGAGGACAGGGGAATGAAAAACTGTTTTTT. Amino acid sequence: CASSLGGQGNEKLFF.

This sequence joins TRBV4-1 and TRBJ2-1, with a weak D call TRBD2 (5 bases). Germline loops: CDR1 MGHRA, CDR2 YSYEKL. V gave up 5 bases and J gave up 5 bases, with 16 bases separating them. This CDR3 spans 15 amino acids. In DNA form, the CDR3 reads TGCGCCAGCAGCTCAGCGGCCTATGGCCACAATGAGCAGTTCTTC. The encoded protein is CASSSAAYGHNEQFF.

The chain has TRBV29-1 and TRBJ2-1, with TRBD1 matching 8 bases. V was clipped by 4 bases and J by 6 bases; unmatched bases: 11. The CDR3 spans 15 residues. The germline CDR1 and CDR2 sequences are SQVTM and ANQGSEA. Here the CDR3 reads CSVVPRTDRANEQFF. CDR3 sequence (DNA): TGCAGCGTTGTTCCCCGTACGGACAGGGCCAATGAGCAGTTCTTC.

In nucleotides, the CDR3 is TGTGCCAGCAGTCTCTTACCACTAGCGGGAGGGAACTTCCAAGAGACCCAGTACTTC. It translates to CASSLLPLAGGNFQETQYF. The rearrangement joins TRBV28 to TRBJ2-5, with 13 bases identical to TRBD2. The CDR3 loop spans 19 amino acids. Losses at the gene ends were 5 bases for V and 1 base for J; bases not matched to a gene: 13. Germline V gene data show CDR1 as MDHEN and CDR2 as SYDVKM.

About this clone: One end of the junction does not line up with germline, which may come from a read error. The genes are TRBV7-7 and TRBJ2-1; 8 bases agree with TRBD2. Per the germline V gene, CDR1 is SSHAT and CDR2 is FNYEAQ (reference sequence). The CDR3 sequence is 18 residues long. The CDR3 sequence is CASSLTAGTRLSYNEQFF. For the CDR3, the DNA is TGTGCTAGCAGCTTAACCGCCGGGACTAGACTCTCCTACAATGAGCAGTTCTTC.

CDR3 residues: CASSEWGAYEQYF. The CDR3 DNA sequence: TGTGCCAGCAGTGAATGGGGGGCCTACGAGCAGTACTTC. V and J are TRBV25-1 and TRBJ2-7; D is possibly TRBD2 (6 bases). The V end lost 1 base, the J end lost 2 bases, and 6 bases lay between the germline ends. The CDR3 is 13 amino acids. Per germline, CDR1 MGHDK and CDR2 SYGVNS.

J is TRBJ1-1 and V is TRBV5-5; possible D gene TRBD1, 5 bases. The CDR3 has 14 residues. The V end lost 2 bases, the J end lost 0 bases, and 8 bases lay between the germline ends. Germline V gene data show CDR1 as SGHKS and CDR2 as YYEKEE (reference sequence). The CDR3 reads CASSFGGLNTEAFF. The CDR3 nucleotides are TGTGCCAGCAGCTTCGGGGGTCTGAACACTGAAGCTTTCTTT.